Listed below are T cell receptor beta chains from one sample, sequenced in a study of T cell changes during pregnancy in multiple sclerosis. Repertoires were generated with immunoSEQ multiplex PCR, while TCRdb's copy carries only in-frame clones and drops some. The sample holds under 110,000 clones; 91% are singletons and the top ten take approximately 3.4%. Sequencing used peripheral blood, obtained in the second trimester of pregnancy. Receptor source: a female donor with multiple sclerosis, enrolled in a pregnancy study. Both conserved end residues are part of each CDR3. Fields, in order: V gene, clone size, J gene, D gene, CDR3 DNA, CDR3 protein. A D gene is named only where the DNA matches it firmly. Only some rows state a clone size, as once, few, many or a class for expanded clones.

V gene: TRBV5-1; clone size: -; J gene: TRBJ2-3; D gene: -; CDR3 DNA: TGCGCCAGCAGCCCCGAGAGGGCAGGGGCGGCAGATACGCAGTATTTT; CDR3 protein: CASSPERAGAADTQYF
V gene: TRBV11-2; clone size: -; J gene: TRBJ1-5; D gene: -; CDR3 DNA: TGTGCCAGCAGCTTAGGGGAGCAGGGGTATCAGCCCCAGCATTTT; CDR3 protein: CASSLGEQGYQPQHF
V gene: TRBV19; clone size: -; J gene: TRBJ2-3; D gene: TRBD2; CDR3 DNA: TGTGCCAGTAGTATTGGGGCGGGAGTCCCAGATACGCAGTATTTT; CDR3 protein: CASSIGAGVPDTQYF
V gene: TRBV28; clone size: -; J gene: TRBJ1-5; D gene: -; CDR3 DNA: TGTGCCAGCAGTTTATTATCCGGACTCTTCAATCAGCCCCAGCATTTT; CDR3 protein: CASSLLSGLFNQPQHF
V gene: TRBV10-3; clone size: -; J gene: TRBJ1-3; D gene: TRBD1; CDR3 DNA: TGTGCCATCATAGGGGACAGGGGAGGAAACACCATATATTTT; CDR3 protein: CAIIGDRGGNTIYF
V gene: TRBV6-6; clone size: -; J gene: TRBJ2-7; D gene: TRBD2; CDR3 DNA: TGTGCCAGCAGTGCCGCCGGGACTAACTACGAGCAGTACTTC; CDR3 protein: CASSAAGTNYEQYF
V gene: TRBV29-1; clone size: -; J gene: TRBJ2-2; D gene: -; CDR3 DNA: TGCAGCGTTGGACTAGATCTCAGCCCGACCCGGGAGCTGTTTTTT; CDR3 protein: CSVGLDLSPTRELFF
V gene: TRBV2; clone size: -; J gene: TRBJ1-5; D gene: -; CDR3 DNA: TGTGCCAGCAGTTATGCAGGGTACAATCAGCCCCAGCATTTT; CDR3 protein: CASSYAGYNQPQHF
V gene: TRBV28; clone size: -; J gene: TRBJ2-1; D gene: TRBD1; CDR3 DNA: TGTGCCAGCAAGGGGACAGATCCCTACAATGAGCAGTTCTTC; CDR3 protein: CASKGTDPYNEQFF
V gene: TRBV2; clone size: -; J gene: TRBJ2-7; D gene: -; CDR3 DNA: TGTGCCAGCACCCGCGCCCGGGGGGCTAGCTCCTACGAGCAGTACTTC; CDR3 protein: CASTRARGASSYEQYF
V gene: TRBV5-8; clone size: few; J gene: TRBJ1-2; D gene: TRBD1; CDR3 DNA: TGTGCCAGCAGCTTGTATCTGAGACAGGGGGACGGCTACACCTTC; CDR3 protein: CASSLYLRQGDGYTF
V gene: TRBV12-5; clone size: once; J gene: TRBJ2-3; D gene: TRBD2; CDR3 DNA: TGTGCTAGTGGTTTGAAACTAGCGGGAGTTCTGGATACGCAGTATTTT; CDR3 protein: CASGLKLAGVLDTQYF
V gene: TRBV4-1; clone size: many; J gene: TRBJ1-1; D gene: -; CDR3 DNA: TGCGCCAGCAGCCAAGCCCTACAGGGCTACAACACTGAAGCTTTCTTT; CDR3 protein: CASSQALQGYNTEAFF
V gene: TRBV6-6; clone size: -; J gene: TRBJ2-7; D gene: -; CDR3 DNA: TGTGCCAGCAGTTCCCGGGACGGGGGGCGCTACGAGCAGTACTTC; CDR3 protein: CASSSRDGGRYEQYF
V gene: TRBV6-6; clone size: once; J gene: TRBJ1-5; D gene: -; CDR3 DNA: TGTGCCAGCAGTATGGACCGGGGTCAGCCCCAGCATTTT; CDR3 protein: CASSMDRGQPQHF
V gene: TRBV15; clone size: -; J gene: TRBJ2-2; D gene: TRBD1; CDR3 DNA: TGTGCCACCAGCTCTCGGGGACAGGGGGCGATTATGGGCGCCGGGGAGCTGTTTTTT; CDR3 protein: CATSSRGQGAIMGAGELFF
V gene: TRBV5-1; clone size: -; J gene: TRBJ2-3; D gene: TRBD2; CDR3 DNA: TGCGCCAGCAGCTCTACTAGCGGGAGAGTAGATACGCAGTATTTT; CDR3 protein: CASSSTSGRVDTQYF
V gene: TRBV27; clone size: -; J gene: TRBJ2-1; D gene: -; CDR3 DNA: TGTGCCAGCAGTTTATGGGGCGCCACTAACAATGAGCAGTTCTTC; CDR3 protein: CASSLWGATNNEQFF
V gene: TRBV5-6; clone size: -; J gene: TRBJ1-1; D gene: -; CDR3 DNA: TGTGCCAGCAGCCCCGTGGGGGGCACTGAAGCTTTCTTT; CDR3 protein: CASSPVGGTEAFF
V gene: TRBV5-1; clone size: -; J gene: TRBJ2-1; D gene: TRBD1; CDR3 DNA: TGCGCCAGCAGCCCCGGGACAGGGGGCGATGAGCAGTTCTTC; CDR3 protein: CASSPGTGGDEQFF
V gene: TRBV9; clone size: -; J gene: TRBJ2-7; D gene: TRBD1; CDR3 DNA: TGTGCCAGCAGCCCCGGGACAGTTCCCTACGAGCAGTACTTC; CDR3 protein: CASSPGTVPYEQYF
V gene: TRBV27; clone size: -; J gene: TRBJ1-1; D gene: -; CDR3 DNA: TGTGCCAGCAGTTCAAATTCCGGGACACTACTCATTATGAACACTGAAGCTTTCTTT; CDR3 protein: CASSSNSGTLLIMNTEAFF
V gene: TRBV28; clone size: -; J gene: TRBJ2-7; D gene: -; CDR3 DNA: TGTGCCAGCAGTTTTCCCCGACAGGTCTCCTACGAGCAGTACTTC; CDR3 protein: CASSFPRQVSYEQYF
V gene: TRBV14; clone size: -; J gene: TRBJ2-7; D gene: -; CDR3 DNA: TGTGCCAGCAGCCAAGGGAGACTAAAGCAGTACTTC; CDR3 protein: CASSQGRLKQYF
V gene: TRBV4-3; clone size: once; J gene: TRBJ2-1; D gene: TRBD2; CDR3 DNA: TGCGCCAGCAGCCGAGCATTAGCGGGAGATGGCGATGAGCAGTTCTTC; CDR3 protein: CASSRALAGDGDEQFF
V gene: TRBV27; clone size: -; J gene: TRBJ1-1; D gene: -; CDR3 DNA: TGTGCCAGCACCAATATTCCTGGAGGCACTGAAGCTTTCTTT; CDR3 protein: CASTNIPGGTEAFF
V gene: TRBV19; clone size: -; J gene: TRBJ1-5; D gene: -; CDR3 DNA: TGTGCCAGTAGTATTGTAAAGGGGAATCAGCCCCAGCATTTT; CDR3 protein: CASSIVKGNQPQHF
V gene: TRBV5-4; clone size: -; J gene: TRBJ2-7; D gene: TRBD2; CDR3 DNA: TGTGCCAGCAGCTTGGGACTAGCGGGAGGGCCGGGTGAGCAGTACTTC; CDR3 protein: CASSLGLAGGPGEQYF
V gene: TRBV5-1; clone size: -; J gene: TRBJ1-2; D gene: -; CDR3 DNA: TGCGCCAGCGCTCAGGGGTTGGGTTCCTCACTCTATGGCTACACCTTC; CDR3 protein: CASAQGLGSSLYGYTF
V gene: TRBV28; clone size: -; J gene: TRBJ2-5; D gene: TRBD1; CDR3 DNA: TGTGCCAGCAGCACTCACAGGGGGCATTATAGAGAGACCCAGTACTTC; CDR3 protein: CASSTHRGHYRETQYF
V gene: TRBV7-9; clone size: -; J gene: TRBJ2-3; D gene: -; CDR3 DNA: TGTGCCAGCAGCTTAGCCGCGGGGCGCACAGATACGCAGTATTTT; CDR3 protein: CASSLAAGRTDTQYF
V gene: TRBV7-2; clone size: -; J gene: TRBJ2-3; D gene: -; CDR3 DNA: TGTGCCAGCAGCATGGACAGCTTGAGCACAGATACGCAGTATTTT; CDR3 protein: CASSMDSLSTDTQYF
V gene: TRBV7-9; clone size: -; J gene: TRBJ2-3; D gene: TRBD1; CDR3 DNA: TGTGCCAGCAGCTTAGGACAGGGTGCAGATACGCAGTATTTT; CDR3 protein: CASSLGQGADTQYF
V gene: TRBV7-9; clone size: -; J gene: TRBJ2-1; D gene: TRBD1; CDR3 DNA: TGTGCCAGCAGCATCCGGACAGGGGTACTCAATGAGCAGTTCTTC; CDR3 protein: CASSIRTGVLNEQFF
V gene: TRBV28; clone size: -; J gene: TRBJ2-1; D gene: -; CDR3 DNA: TGTGCCAGCAGTTTCCCCTGGAGCTCCTACAATGAGCAGTTCTTC; CDR3 protein: CASSFPWSSYNEQFF